The rows below give T cell receptor beta chains drawn from one sample of a study of T cell changes during pregnancy in multiple sclerosis. Sequencing was performed with immunoSEQ multiplex PCR; in TCRdb, only in-frame clones are kept and a portion is missing. The data show 32,000 or so clones, 90% seen once. The sequencing here drew on CD4+ T cells from peripheral blood mononuclear cells, taken in the second trimester of pregnancy. Receptor source: a female donor with multiple sclerosis, enrolled in a pregnancy study. The CDR3 runs from the conserved cysteine through the conserved F or W. The D gene is left open where the match is weak. Some rows mark clone size as missing; the rest say once, few, many or name a class of expanded clone.

TRBV10-3	TRBJ1-3	.	.	TGTGCCATCAGTCCCGGGTCGAACACCATATATTTT	CAISPGSNTIYF
TRBV4-3	TRBJ1-6	.	TRBD1	TGCGCCAGCAGCACACACCCGGGACAGGGGGATTCACCCCTCCACTTT	CASSTHPGQGDSPLHF
TRBV13	TRBJ2-1	.	TRBD2	TGTGCCAGCAGCTTAGGCGGGAGGGGGGACAATGAGCAGTTCTTC	CASSLGGRGDNEQFF
TRBV11-2	TRBJ1-5	once	.	TGTGCCAGCAGCTCGGAACAGGGAAGCCAGCCCCAGCATTTT	CASSSEQGSQPQHF
TRBV7-2	TRBJ1-6	.	TRBD1	TGTGCCAGCAGCCCCGAGGGACAGATATCCTCACCCCTCCACTTT	CASSPEGQISSPLHF
TRBV6-5	TRBJ2-7	few	.	TGTGCCGAAACCCCAAGAGGCTACGAGCAGTACTTC	CAETPRGYEQYF
TRBV10-3	TRBJ2-3	.	TRBD2	TGTGCCATCAGTGAGAGGGGGTTAGCGGGAACTACAGATACGCAGTATTTT	CAISERGLAGTTDTQYF
TRBV6-5	TRBJ2-1	once	.	TGTGCCAGCAGTTACTCGAGAGTACGCAATGAGCAGTTCTTC	CASSYSRVRNEQFF
TRBV30	TRBJ2-7	once	.	TGTGCCCGAGGAACGGGCTACGAGCAGTACTTC	CARGTGYEQYF
TRBV7-6	TRBJ2-5	.	TRBD1	TGTGCCAGCAGCTTTATCTTCCGGGACAGGGGAGAGACCCAGTACTTC	CASSFIFRDRGETQYF
TRBV19	TRBJ1-1	.	TRBD1	TGTGCCAGTGCTGACAGGGACACTGAAGCTTTCTTT	CASADRDTEAFF
TRBV30	TRBJ1-2	.	.	TGTGCCTGGGGCCGGGACTCCCCTAACTATGGCTACACCTTC	CAWGRDSPNYGYTF
TRBV5-1	TRBJ2-2	.	.	TGCGCCAGCAGCCGGGGACAAACTAACACCGGGGAGCTGTTTTTT	CASSRGQTNTGELFF
TRBV14	TRBJ2-5	.	TRBD1	TGTGCCAGCAGCCAAGGGACAGGCCAAGAGACCCAGTACTTC	CASSQGTGQETQYF